This T cell receptor (beta chain) was identified during a study of T cell responses to AZD1222 COVID-19 vaccine. Whole-study context: Second doses at about 4 or about 12 weeks were pooled.

A word on this clone: Its matching antigen is unknown. A junction end diverges from the germline sequence, so it may reflect a read error.

The protocol was immunoSEQ multiplex PCR, while the TCRdb copy is restricted to in-frame clones and leaves out a portion. The data contain about 110,000 clones, more than 75% of them singletons. Findings and limits, study-wide: Vaccine-associated CD4 TCRs ranged over spike, dominating at 160-218 and 743-854. Clonal diversity was possibly underestimated, and white British individuals and females predominated among donors.

The clonotype originates from an adult in good health. Sequences were derived from peripheral blood, sampled on day 0 of AZD1222 vaccination.

The CDR3 DNA sequence: TGTGCCAGCAGTCAAGCCGTAGCGGGAGGGGTCCCAGATACGCAGTATTTT. It encodes CASSQAVAGGVPDTQYF. The chain links TRBV6-1 to TRBJ2-3, with 11 bases identical to TRBD2. The CDR3 sequence is 17 residues long. Per the germline V gene, CDR1 is MNHNS and CDR2 is SASEGT.